This is a list of T cell receptor beta chains from one sample in a study of OX40 agonist ivuxolimab in advanced cancers. The repertoire was sequenced with immunoSEQ multiplex PCR; TCRdb's copy has only in-frame clones and lacks some. The sample gives tens of thousands of clones, approximately 90% of which show up once; under 7% is in the top ten. The sample was CD4+ or CD8+ T cells sorted from blood, taken in a trial of the OX40 agonist ivuxolimab. The receptors stem from an adult with an advanced solid tumor such as melanoma, head and neck, liver or kidney cancer. Each CDR3 is given with its conserved first and last residue. A D gene is named only where the DNA matches it firmly. Some rows have no size entry. The others give once, few or many, or a class for an expanded clone.

d_gene	v_gene	j_gene	abundance	CDR3aa	CDR3nt
TRBD1	TRBV7-9	TRBJ1-1	once	CASSLVRQGDTEAFF	TGTGCCAGCAGCTTAGTCAGACAGGGGGACACTGAAGCTTTCTTT
TRBD2	TRBV7-9	TRBJ2-1	NA	CASSLEEGLAEQFF	TGTGCCAGCAGCTTAGAGGAAGGACTAGCGGAGCAGTTCTTC
TRBD2	TRBV27	TRBJ2-2	NA	CASSLVGGAGTGELFF	TGTGCCAGCAGTTTGGTCGGGGGGGCGGGCACCGGGGAGCTGTTTTTT
NA	TRBV19	TRBJ2-7	NA	CASSVAGAPYEQYF	TGTGCCAGTAGTGTGGCCGGGGCGCCCTACGAGCAGTACTTC
NA	TRBV18	TRBJ2-7	NA	CASSPPQVPYEQYF	TGTGCCAGCTCACCACCGCAGGTCCCCTACGAGCAGTACTTC
NA	TRBV7-9	TRBJ1-2	NA	CASSLPGLPYGYTF	TGTGCCAGCAGCCTGCCGGGCCTCCCCTATGGCTACACCTTC
NA	TRBV9	TRBJ2-3	NA	CASSARSDTQYF	TGTGCCAGCAGCGCCCGATCGGATACGCAGTATTTT
NA	TRBV19	TRBJ1-1	NA	CASSSASNTEAFF	TGTGCCAGTAGCAGTGCCTCGAACACTGAAGCTTTCTTT
NA	TRBV5-4	TRBJ1-1	NA	CASSAVGVWEFLNTEAFF	TGTGCCAGCAGCGCGGTTGGGGTATGGGAGTTTTTGAACACTGAAGCTTTCTTT
TRBD1	TRBV29-1	TRBJ2-1	NA	CSVIKVQPTGDEQFF	TGCAGCGTTATTAAAGTCCAACCTACAGGGGATGAGCAGTTCTTC
NA	TRBV29-1	TRBJ1-3	NA	CSVGVSGNTIYF	TGCAGCGTTGGGGTGTCCGGAAACACCATATATTTT
TRBD2	TRBV4-1	TRBJ2-7	NA	CASSQDQRELLYEQYF	TGCGCCAGCAGCCAAGACCAGCGGGAGCTCCTCTACGAGCAGTACTTC
TRBD1	TRBV4-2	TRBJ1-4	NA	CASSQAWQGDEKLFF	TGTGCCAGCAGCCAAGCATGGCAGGGGGATGAAAAACTGTTTTTT
NA	TRBV4-1	TRBJ2-2	NA	CASSPWTETGELFF	TGCGCCAGCAGCCCCTGGACAGAGACCGGGGAGCTGTTTTTT
NA	TRBV7-7	TRBJ1-6	NA	CASSLALKGSGFNSPLHF	TGTGCTAGCAGCTTAGCGCTAAAGGGATCTGGCTTTAATTCACCCCTCCACTTT
NA	TRBV6-1	TRBJ2-1	NA	CASSDGYRFQRNEQFF	TGTGCCAGCAGTGACGGATACAGGTTTCAACGCAATGAGCAGTTCTTC
NA	TRBV30	TRBJ1-1	NA	CAWSWAGGNTEAFF	TGTGCCTGGAGTTGGGCAGGAGGGAACACTGAAGCTTTCTTT
NA	TRBV7-6	TRBJ2-3	NA	CASSLLLGGSTDTQYF	TGTGCCAGCAGCTTACTACTGGGGGGTAGCACAGATACGCAGTATTTT
NA	TRBV18	TRBJ1-1	NA	CASSPTNGDTEAFF	TGTGCCAGCTCACCGACCAACGGGGACACTGAAGCTTTCTTT
NA	TRBV9	TRBJ2-1	NA	CASSVGLGGTESSYNEQFF	TGTGCCAGCAGCGTAGGGCTTGGCGGGACTGAGAGCTCCTACAATGAGCAGTTCTTC
NA	TRBV28	TRBJ2-7	NA	CASSPQTPSSSYEQYF	TGTGCCAGCAGCCCCCAAACGCCCTCGAGCTCCTACGAGCAGTACTTC
NA	TRBV27	TRBJ1-4	NA	CASNLQADALIKVFF	TGTGCCAGCAACCTACAGGCAGATGCCCTGATCAAGGTGTTTTTT
NA	TRBV7-2	TRBJ2-4	NA	CASSPRRQGGNIQYF	TGTGCCAGCAGCCCCCGCCGACAGGGAGGGAACATTCAGTACTTC
NA	TRBV7-2	TRBJ2-7	NA	CASSFDRGGYEQYF	TGTGCCAGCAGCTTCGACAGGGGAGGGTACGAGCAGTACTTC
NA	TRBV7-6	TRBJ1-1	NA	CASSWDEGTEAFF	TGTGCCAGCAGCTGGGACGAGGGGACTGAAGCTTTCTTT
NA	TRBV14	TRBJ1-5	NA	CASSQDEGQPQHF	TGTGCCAGCAGCCAAGATGAAGGGCAGCCCCAGCATTTT
TRBD1	TRBV29-1	TRBJ2-7	NA	CSVEARGQVDYEQYF	TGCAGCGTTGAAGCTAGGGGACAGGTAGACTACGAGCAGTACTTC
TRBD1	TRBV4-2	TRBJ2-3	NA	CASSQDDRGPDTQYF	TGTGCCAGCAGCCAAGATGACAGGGGACCAGATACGCAGTATTTT
NA	TRBV27	TRBJ1-1	NA	CASSLEPSGAMNTEAFF	TGTGCCAGCAGTTTGGAACCATCCGGGGCCATGAACACTGAAGCTTTCTTT
NA	TRBV5-8	TRBJ2-1	NA	CASSLSLVEQFF	TGTGCCAGCAGCTTAAGTCTGGTTGAGCAGTTCTTC
TRBD1	TRBV9	TRBJ1-2	NA	CASSSRQGLIGDYGYTF	TGTGCCAGCAGCTCCCGACAGGGTTTGATCGGAGACTATGGCTACACCTTC
NA	TRBV11-3	TRBJ1-1	NA	CASSPPGQREAFF	TGTGCCAGCAGCCCACCTGGCCAGCGTGAAGCTTTCTTT
NA	TRBV9	TRBJ2-4	NA	CASAGPSENIQYF	TGTGCCAGCGCTGGGCCATCGGAGAACATTCAGTACTTC
NA	TRBV5-1	TRBJ2-3	NA	CASSWLTDTDTQYF	TGCGCCAGCAGCTGGTTGACAGACACAGATACGCAGTATTTT
TRBD1	TRBV7-9	TRBJ2-1	NA	CASSSDRVSYNEQFF	TGTGCCAGCAGCTCCGACAGGGTATCCTACAATGAGCAGTTCTTC
TRBD2	TRBV7-2	TRBJ2-1	NA	CASSILAGTMDFTYNEQFF	TGTGCCAGCAGCATTTTAGCGGGCACGATGGACTTTACCTACAATGAGCAGTTCTTC
TRBD2	TRBV6-5	TRBJ2-5	NA	CASTPGGGIVETQYF	TGTGCCAGCACTCCGGGGGGTGGAATAGTAGAGACCCAGTACTTC
NA	TRBV4-1	TRBJ2-7	NA	CASSQETYEQYF	TGCGCCAGCAGCCAAGAAACCTACGAGCAGTACTTC
TRBD1	TRBV2	TRBJ1-5	NA	CASSETGGYNQPQHF	TGTGCCAGCAGTGAGACAGGGGGGTACAATCAGCCCCAGCATTTT
NA	TRBV21-1	TRBJ2-7	NA	CASSKQGSYEQYF	TGTGCCAGCAGCAAACAGGGTTCCTACGAGCAGTACTTC
TRBD1	TRBV7-2	TRBJ2-7	NA	CASSLEGQGFYEQYF	TGTGCCAGCAGCTTAGAGGGACAGGGGTTCTACGAGCAGTACTTC
TRBD1	TRBV5-8	TRBJ2-7	once	CASSEGQVFSEQYF	TGTGCCAGCAGCGAGGGACAGGTTTTTAGCGAGCAGTACTTC